In its sample, the clone carrying this T cell receptor beta chain was seen a few times. The sample originates from a study of blood T cell repertoires in COVID-19. The wider study: COVID-19 samples, acute and convalescent, were from the United States, Italy and Spain. Sources were T cells, B-cell-depleted T cells, or PBMCs; the material itself was cDNA or gDNA.

Clones were sequenced by immunoSEQ multiplex PCR, and TCRdb holds only the in-frame ones, with some missing. The sample gives 200,000 to 300,000 clones, roughly 80% of which show up once; 3.4% is in the top ten. Material for sequencing was peripheral blood. The sequence was obtained from a woman between 18 and 29 years old with acute or convalescent COVID-19.

The chain's CDR3 is CASSVVPGERGTEAFF. In nucleotides, the CDR3 is TGTGCCAGCAGCGTAGTACCAGGGGAGCGCGGCACTGAAGCTTTCTTT. The V and J genes are TRBV9 and TRBJ1-1; possibly TRBD1 for D (6 bases). Trimming shortened V by 0 bases and J by 4 bases, and 16 bases separated the two germline ends. This CDR3 comprises 16 residues. Germline CDR1 reads SGDLS; CDR2 reads YYNGEE.